This T cell receptor beta chain appears in the sequencing data of a study of T-cell reconstitution after alpha-beta-depleted transplantation in children. A library of TCRbeta sequences, prepared with unique molecular identifiers, was generated. TCRdb redid the calling of the PCR reads with MiXCR, one entry per CDR3 protein. Among about 440,000 distinct CDR3 sequences, roughly 44% were seen once, and the ten largest hold approximately 30%. This CDR3 spans 15 amino acids. Germline V gives CDR1 SGHRS, CDR2 YFSETQ. With V trimmed by 4 bases and J by 10 bases, 11 bases remained unmatched. The specimen was PBMCs, collected before TCRalphabeta/CD19-depleted stem cell transplant. This rearrangement joins TRBV5-1 to TRBJ1-6; 7 nucleotides match TRBD1. The sequence came from a girl between 2 and 10 years old with aplastic anemia, due to receive a stem cell transplant. In DNA form, the CDR3 reads TGCGCCAGCAGCATGGGACAGAACGCTGGCTCACCCCTCCACTTT. It encodes CASSMGQNAGSPLHF.